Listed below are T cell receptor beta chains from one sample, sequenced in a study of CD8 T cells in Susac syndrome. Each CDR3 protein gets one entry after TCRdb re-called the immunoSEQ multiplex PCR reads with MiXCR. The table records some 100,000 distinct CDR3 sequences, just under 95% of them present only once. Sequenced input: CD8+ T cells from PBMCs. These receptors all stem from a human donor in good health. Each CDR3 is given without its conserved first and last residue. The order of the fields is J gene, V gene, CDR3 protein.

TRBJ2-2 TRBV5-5 ASTSLADSLNTGELF
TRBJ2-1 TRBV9 ASSPIPHTGYNEQF
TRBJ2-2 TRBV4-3 ASSQERVTMTRGELF
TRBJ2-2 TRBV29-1 SYGTTNTGELF
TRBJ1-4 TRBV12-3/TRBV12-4 ASRTNEKLF
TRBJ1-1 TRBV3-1 ASSDVGSGTEAF
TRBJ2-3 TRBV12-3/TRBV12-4 ASGGPDTQY
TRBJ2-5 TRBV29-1 SVVGDGKETQY
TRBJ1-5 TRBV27 ASSLGDSRPQH
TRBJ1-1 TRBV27 ASSLDRASTEAF
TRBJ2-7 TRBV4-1 ASSLQFQGGTGGSYEQY
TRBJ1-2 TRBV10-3 AITRDRDSNYGYT
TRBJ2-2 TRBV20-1 SARIGGYTGELF
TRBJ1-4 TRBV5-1 ASSLLGAPDEKLF
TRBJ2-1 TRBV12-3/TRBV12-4 ASSPLGIAGPYEQF
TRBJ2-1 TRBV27 ASRNTGGPDEQF
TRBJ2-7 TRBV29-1 SVEGQGYEQY
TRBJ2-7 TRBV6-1 ASREYVYEQY
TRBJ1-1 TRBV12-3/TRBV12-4 ASSFGDSEAF
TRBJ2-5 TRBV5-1 ASSLGWPREETQY
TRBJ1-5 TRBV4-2 ASSHAGDNQPQH
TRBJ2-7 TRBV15 ATSRTGTASYEQY
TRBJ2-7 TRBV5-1 ASSSTAAAEQY
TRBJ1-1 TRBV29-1 SVDSRTGGSEAF
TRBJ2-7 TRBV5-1 ASTDNSYEQY
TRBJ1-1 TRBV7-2 ASSLVMQVRTEAF
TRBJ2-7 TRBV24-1 ATSDPRTGAYEQY
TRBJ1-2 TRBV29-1 SVVTGRIYGYT
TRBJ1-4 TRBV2 ASSRTGGRVEKLF
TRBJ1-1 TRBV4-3 ASSLRSNTEAF
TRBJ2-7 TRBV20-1 SAAAGEPNEQY
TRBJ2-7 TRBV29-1 SASRDSAYEQY
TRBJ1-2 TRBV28 ASSSTPGSANYGYT
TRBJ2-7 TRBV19 ASSRLAGIYEQY
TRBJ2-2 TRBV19 ASSLAREDTGELF
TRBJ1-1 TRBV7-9 ASRGTGGDGKAF
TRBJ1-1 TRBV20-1 SARGRGTEAF
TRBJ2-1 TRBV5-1 ASSLPGLAHNEQF
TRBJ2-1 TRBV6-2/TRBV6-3 ASSYSHYNEQF
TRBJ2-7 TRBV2 ASSAGPGSIGYEQY
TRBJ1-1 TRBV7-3 ASRPNAGSGTEAF
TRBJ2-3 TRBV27 ASSLAEDTDTQY
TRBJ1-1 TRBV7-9 ASSLEVGRPEAF
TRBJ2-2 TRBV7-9 ASSLRRVGELF
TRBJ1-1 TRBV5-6 ASSLSGDRVDNTEAF
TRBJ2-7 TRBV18 ASSPGMGQGTKEQY
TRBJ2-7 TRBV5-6 ASSFLGQEGEQY
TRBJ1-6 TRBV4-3 ASSQGRRRDGSPLH
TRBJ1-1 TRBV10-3 AIEGQGIAF
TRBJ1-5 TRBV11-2 ASSPLGQGISNQPQH
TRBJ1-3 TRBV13 ASSLSEAGSGNTIY
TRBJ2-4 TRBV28 ASSPLRLAKNIQY
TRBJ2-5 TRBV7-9 ASSSDSLQETQY
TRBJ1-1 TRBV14 ASSHFSGQGTEAF
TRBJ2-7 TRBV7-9 ASQSGGSYEQY
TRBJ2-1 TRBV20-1 SARLAGGVWEQF
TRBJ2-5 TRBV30 AWSVGQKGTQY